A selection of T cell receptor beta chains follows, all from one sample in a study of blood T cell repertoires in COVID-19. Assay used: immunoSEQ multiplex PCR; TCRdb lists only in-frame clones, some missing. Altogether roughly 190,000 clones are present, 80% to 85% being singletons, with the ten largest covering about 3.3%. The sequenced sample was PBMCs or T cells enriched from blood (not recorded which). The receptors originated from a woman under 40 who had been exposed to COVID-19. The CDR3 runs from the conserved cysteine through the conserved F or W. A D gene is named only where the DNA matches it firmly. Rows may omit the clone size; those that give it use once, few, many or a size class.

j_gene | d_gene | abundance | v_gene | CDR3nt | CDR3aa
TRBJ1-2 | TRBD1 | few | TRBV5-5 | TGTGCCAGCAGCAACGGGACAGGGACAGCTAACTATGGCTACACCTTC | CASSNGTGTANYGYTF
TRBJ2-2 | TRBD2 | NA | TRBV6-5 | TGTGCCAGCAGTTACCGATCAGGGACTATGGCCGGGGAGCTGTTTTTT | CASSYRSGTMAGELFF
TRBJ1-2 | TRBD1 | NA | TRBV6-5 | TGTGCCAGCAGTTACTCGGAGGGTCAGGGGGCGGGCTACACCTTC | CASSYSEGQGAGYTF
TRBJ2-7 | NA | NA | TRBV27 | TGTGCCAGCAGCCCGGGCGGGGCAGTATACGAGCAGTACTTC | CASSPGGAVYEQYF
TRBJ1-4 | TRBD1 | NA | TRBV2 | TGTGCCACCAGAAGGGGGCTTAATGAAAAACTGTTTTTT | CATRRGLNEKLFF
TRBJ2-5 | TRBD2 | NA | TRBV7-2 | TGTGCCAGCAGCTTAACGGGGGGGGAGACCCAGTACTTC | CASSLTGGETQYF
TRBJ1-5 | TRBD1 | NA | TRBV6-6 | TGTGCCAGCAGCTCCCAGGGACAGGGGGGACAGCCCCAGCATTTT | CASSSQGQGGQPQHF
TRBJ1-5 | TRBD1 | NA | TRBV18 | TGTGCCAGCTCACCCTGGGACAGTAGCAATCAGCCCCAGCATTTT | CASSPWDSSNQPQHF
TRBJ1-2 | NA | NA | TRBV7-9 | TGTGCCAGCAGTTTCACAGGTGCGAGTGGCTACACCTTC | CASSFTGASGYTF
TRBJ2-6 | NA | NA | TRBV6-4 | TGTGCCAGCAGTGTGTTTTTGGCAGCTGGGGCCAACGTCCTGACTTTC | CASSVFLAAGANVLTF
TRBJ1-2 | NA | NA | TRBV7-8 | TGTGCCAGCAGCTTAGCTCGGACGGGGGGCTACACCTTC | CASSLARTGGYTF
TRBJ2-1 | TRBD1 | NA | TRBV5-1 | TGCGCCAGCAGCCAAACAGGGGATGAGCAGTTCTTC | CASSQTGDEQFF
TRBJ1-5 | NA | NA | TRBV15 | TGTGCCACCAGCAGAGATCTTAGGGAGCATCAGCCCCAGCATTTT | CATSRDLREHQPQHF
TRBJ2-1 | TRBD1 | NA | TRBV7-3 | TGTGCCAGCAGCTACGGACAGGGGGAGTACAATGAGCAGTTCTTC | CASSYGQGEYNEQFF
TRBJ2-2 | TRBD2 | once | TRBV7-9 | TGTGCCAGCAGCCCCTCTGGGCGGGGGGGCCACACCGGGGAGCTGTTTTTT | CASSPSGRGGHTGELFF
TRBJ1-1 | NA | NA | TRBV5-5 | TGTGCCAGCAGCCGGACCCAGGGGTACACTGAAGCTTTCTTT | CASSRTQGYTEAFF
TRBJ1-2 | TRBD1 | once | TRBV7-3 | TGTGCCAGCAGCTTATCGGGGACAGGGGGCGCGTCTGACTATGGCTACACCTTC | CASSLSGTGGASDYGYTF
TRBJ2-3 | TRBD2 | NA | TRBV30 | TGTGCCTGGAGTGCCGACCGCGGGGGTACGCAGTATTTT | CAWSADRGGTQYF
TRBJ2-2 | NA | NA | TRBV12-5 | TGTGCTAGTGGGCGAACAGGGAAGTCCGGGGAGCTGTTTTTT | CASGRTGKSGELFF
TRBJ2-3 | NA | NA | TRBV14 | TGTGCCAGCAGCCTCAGGGCCTCCACAGATACGCAGTATTTT | CASSLRASTDTQYF
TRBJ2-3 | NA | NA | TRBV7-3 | TGTGCCAGCAGCTTGGGCGAAAGAGCAGATACGCAGTATTTT | CASSLGERADTQYF
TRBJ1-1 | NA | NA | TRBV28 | TGTGCCAGCAGTTTATTTCAGAGGTTGAACACTGAAGCTTTCTTT | CASSLFQRLNTEAFF
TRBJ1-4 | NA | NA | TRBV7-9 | TGTGCCAGCACAAGGGGGACTAATGAAAAACTGTTTTTT | CASTRGTNEKLFF
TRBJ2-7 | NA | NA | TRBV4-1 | TGCGCCAGCAGCCAAGCAGGGCGAACCTACGAGCAGTACTTC | CASSQAGRTYEQYF